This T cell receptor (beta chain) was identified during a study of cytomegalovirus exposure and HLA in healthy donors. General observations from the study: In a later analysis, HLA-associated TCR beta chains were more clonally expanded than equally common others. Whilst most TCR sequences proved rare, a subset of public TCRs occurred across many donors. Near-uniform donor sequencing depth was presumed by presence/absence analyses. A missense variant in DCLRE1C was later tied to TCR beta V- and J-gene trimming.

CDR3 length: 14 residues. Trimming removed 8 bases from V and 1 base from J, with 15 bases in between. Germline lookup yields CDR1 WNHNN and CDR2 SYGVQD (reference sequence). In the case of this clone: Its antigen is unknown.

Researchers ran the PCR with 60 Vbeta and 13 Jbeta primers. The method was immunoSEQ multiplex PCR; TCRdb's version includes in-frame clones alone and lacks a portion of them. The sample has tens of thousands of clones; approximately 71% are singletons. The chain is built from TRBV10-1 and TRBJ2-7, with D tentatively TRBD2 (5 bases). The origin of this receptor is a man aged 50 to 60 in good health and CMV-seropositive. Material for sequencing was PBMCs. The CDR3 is CASSRGVGSYEQYF. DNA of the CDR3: TGCGCCAGCTCCCGGGGAGTCGGTTCCTACGAGCAGTACTTC.